This TCR beta chain was identified during a study of T cells in Graves' hyperthyroidism and ophthalmopathy (dated by TCRdb to about 2019). As for the study more broadly: Peripheral blood was sampled at the time of initial diagnosis, prior to any treatment. To identify distinguishing TCR V-J signatures, a discovery cohort of around 100 patients was used, comprising some 45 with Graves' ophthalmopathy and around 57 with stable Graves' hyperthyroidism. According to the paper, TCR Vbeta CDR3 sequencing was carried out on about 140 peripheral blood samples, which came from under 50 ophthalmopathy, around 74 hyperthyroidism and roughly 17 progressor patients. After sampling, hyperthyroidism patients received methimazole starting at 30 mg daily, and ophthalmopathy patients received high-dose intravenous methylprednisolone. For training and testing, the 100 patients in the discovery cohort were randomly divided in a 7:3 ratio. Thyroid tissue and blood T-cell repertoires from several Graves' hyperthyroidism patients were also compared in the study. An independent validation cohort of 18 to 20 hyperthyroidism patients and some 15 patients who later progressed to ophthalmopathy tested prospective prediction of ophthalmopathy. Broad study findings and their caveats: In validation, the model predicted progression to ophthalmopathy a median of about 6 months before onset, with over 55% sensitivity and 72.22% specificity. Sample size was not statistically predetermined, and investigators were not blinded to group allocation. Blood samples also contained most of the expanded thyroid clonotypes (frequency above 0.001), which suggests that blood repertoires may reflect thyroid immune responses. A model built on a 13 V-J signature distinguished ophthalmopathy from stable hyperthyroidism, reaching 85% to 90% sensitivity and approximately 81% specificity in cross-validation and 80%/75% in testing.

This clonotype was seen many times. The clone's antigen remains unknown. Base qualities are not at hand, and no much larger clone is one base apart. The TCR beta CDR3 regions were amplified from the RNA transcripts. The TCR CDR3 was subjected to a first round of RT-PCR using the HTBI primer set and the Qiagen OneStep RT-PCR kit. Libraries were constructed in a second round of multiplex PCR, after which size selection and purification were performed. The libraries were sequenced on an Illumina HiSeq2000 using paired-end 100 bp reads. The authors' analysis ran thus. SOAPnuke was used to process the raw data, removing reads that contained adapters or uncalled bases, had a mean Phred below 15, or lacked an exact match to the constant primer or identifier. COPE v1.2.5 was used to merge high-quality paired reads, and clonotypes were defined as unique nucleotide sequences. Clonotypes were aligned to IMGT TRBV, TRBD and TRBJ reference segments using MiTCR v1.1. Only V-J combinations with frequency above 0.0001, covering roughly 99% of repertoires, were analysed. A TCS score was defined as the ratio of F50 (clonal expansion) to E x V (chaos), with BLOSUM62-based TCRdist applied between CDR3 peptides within each V-J. Welch's t-statistics and random forest reduced 500 to 550 V-J features to 10 to 15, which were used in a naive Bayes classifier (R e1071). The raw public data were reprocessed by TCRdb itself: fastp quality trimming at Q25, MiXCR clonotype calling, in-frame beta chains only. Each record represents a unique CDR3 protein, reported with the most common genes and DNA among its rows. Clone size and V and J calls follow TCRdb, not the original study. Within this sample are roughly 550,000 distinct CDR3 sequences, with roughly a sixth of them counted one time only. About 29% of the sample goes to the ten largest clones.

Measured from the cysteine to the phenylalanine, the CDR3 is 15 residues long. Solely the CDR3 DNA is kept, with 45 bases framed from the first base. CDR1 and CDR2 are drawn from the germline V gene: MDHEN, SYDVKM. V lost 6 bases and J lost 5 bases, and the count of bases not matched to a germline gene is 13. Ophthalmopathy patients had moderately to severely active disease, with a Clinical Activity Score of 3 or more, a NOSPECS grade of 4 or more, and a disease duration of less than 3 months. Patients with uncontrolled infections, other autoimmune diseases, pregnancy or lactation were excluded. Diagnoses were based on clinical symptoms, serum thyroxine and TRAb, thyroid ultrasound and orbital computed tomography. PBMCs were isolated from 10 ml of fresh peripheral blood by Ficoll-Paque density gradient centrifugation. Total RNA was extracted using Trizol reagent, and RNA quality was assessed on an Agilent 2100 Bioanalyzer.

The sequenced sample was blood. The receptor comes from a woman aged 25 to 39 with Graves' ophthalmopathy. Rearrangement joined TRBV28 to TRBJ2-7, with 7 bases aligning to TRBD1. The CDR3 sequence is CASSLRQGRSNEQYF. The DNA sequence is as follows: TGTGCCAGCAGCCTGAGACAGGGACGGTCAAACGAGCAGTACTTC.